These 28 T cell receptor beta chains originate from one sample sequenced in a study of blood T cell repertoires in COVID-19. Repertoires were generated with immunoSEQ multiplex PCR, while TCRdb's copy carries only in-frame clones and drops some. The sample carries more than 85,000 clones, less than 90% recorded once. Sequencing was performed on peripheral blood. The receptors shown here come from a woman aged 60-75 years with acute or convalescent COVID-19.

The chain carries TRBV19 and TRBJ2-1, with D tentatively TRBD2 (6 bases). The V and J ends lost 3 bases and 13 bases respectively, with 19 bases between them. The V gene's germline CDR1 is LNHDA and CDR2 SQIVND (reference sequence). The CDR3 totals 14 residues. The CDR3 protein is CASSITPRAGRQFF. DNA for the CDR3: TGTGCCAGTAGTATTACTCCCCGCGCGGGACGACAGTTCTTC.

The chain has TRBV5-1 and TRBJ1-5, with D possibly matching TRBD1 (6 bases). Trimming pared 5 bases from V and 4 bases from J, leaving 16 bases between. Germline CDR1 reads SGHRS; CDR2 reads YFSETQ. This CDR3 region has 15 residues. CDR3 bases: TGCGCCAGCAGACGAGGGACAAGTAATAATCAGCCCCAGCATTTT. Translated: CASRRGTSNNQPQHF.

The CDR3 bases are TGTGCCAGCATGGCCCCTAGCGGGACTAACAATGAGCAGTTCTTC. This codes for CASMAPSGTNNEQFF. This rearrangement joins TRBV2 to TRBJ2-1, with 9 bases lining up with TRBD2. There are 15 residues in the CDR3. Germline V gene lookup returns CDR1 SNHLY and CDR2 FYNNEI. The V gene end was trimmed by 7 bases and the J gene end by 5 bases; junction bases not matched to a gene: 9.

This clone appeared a single time. The chain carries TRBV27 and TRBJ1-6; D unclear. Trimming took off 3 bases at V and 7 bases at J, with 4 bases between the two ends. CDR3 length: 12 amino acids. Looked up from germline, CDR1 is MNHEY and CDR2 is SMNVEV (reference sequence). As DNA, the CDR3 is TGTGCCAGCAGTTTCCCGAATTCACCCCTCCACTTT. It encodes CASSFPNSPLHF.

The V call is TRBV12-3 or TRBV12-4, the J call TRBJ1-5; D is uncertain. V was pared by 3 bases and J by 4 bases, with 4 bases between. This CDR3 has 12 amino acids. This CDR3 reads CASSFMNQPQHF. The CDR3 nucleotides are TGTGCCAGCAGTTTTATGAATCAGCCCCAGCATTTT.

This clone came up a few times. V gene TRBV6-1 combines with J gene TRBJ2-7, with unresolved D. V was cut by 1 base and J by 4 bases, with 14 bases left in between. Germline CDR1 and CDR2: MNHNS and SASEGT. The CDR3 runs 15 residues. The CDR3 DNA sequence: TGTGCCAGCAGTGAAGGTCCGGGTTTAATTTACGAGCAGTACTTC. Translation: CASSEGPGLIYEQYF.

V and J are TRBV4-1 and TRBJ1-2, with TRBD1 as a possible D gene (5 bases). The CDR3 sequence is 12 residues long. CDR1 is MGHRA, CDR2 YSYEKL, per germline. Trimming left V 0 bases short and J 13 bases short, with 12 bases between. Here the CDR3 reads CASSQDVGGCTF. CDR3 DNA sequence: TGCGCCAGCAGCCAAGACGTGGGGGGGTGCACCTTC.

This clone was counted a few times. The chain carries TRBV28 and TRBJ1-2, with D unresolved. The germline V gene encodes CDR1 MDHEN and CDR2 SYDVKM. The CDR3 length is 14 residues. V lost 5 bases, J lost 4 bases, and 14 bases lay in between. Here the CDR3 reads CASSTGLATYGYTF. CDR3 DNA: TGTGCCAGCAGTACCGGGTTAGCGACCTATGGCTACACCTTC.

The rearrangement uses TRBV28 and TRBJ1-1; D ambiguous. Trimming pared 3 bases from V and 10 bases from J, leaving 9 bases between. Per the germline V gene, CDR1 is MDHEN and CDR2 is SYDVKM. There are 11 residues in the CDR3. In nucleotides, the CDR3 is TGTGCCAGCAGTTTGATCGGTAGAGCTTTCTTT. It codes for CASSLIGRAFF.

This clone has a handful of counts. The V call is TRBV24-1, the J call TRBJ1-5, with D uncertain. The CDR3 is 14 residues long. Trimming removed 2 bases at V and 6 bases at J, with 10 bases between. CDR1 is KGHDR and CDR2 is SFDVKD in the germline V gene. Here the CDR3 reads CATSDSGRSQPQHF. The CDR3 DNA sequence: TGTGCCACCAGTGATTCTGGCAGAAGTCAGCCCCAGCATTTT.

The V gene is TRBV15, the J gene TRBJ2-7, with 8 bases lining up with TRBD2. V was pared by 0 bases and J by 6 bases, with 4 bases of the junction left unmatched. The V gene's germline CDR1 is LNHNV and CDR2 YYDKDF (reference sequence). The length of the CDR3 is 14 residues. CDR3 loop: CATSREGAGGEQYF. The CDR3 coding sequence is TGTGCCACCAGCAGAGAAGGGGCGGGAGGCGAGCAGTACTTC.

This clone is a singleton in its sample. The V call is TRBV9, the J call TRBJ2-1, with D unclear. Germline-derived CDR1 and CDR2 are SGDLS and YYNGEE. V was cut by 0 bases and J by 6 bases, with 7 bases left in between. The CDR3 has 13 residues. In DNA form, the CDR3 reads TGTGCCAGCAGCGTAGGAGTGCCCAATGAGCAGTTCTTC. The encoded protein is CASSVGVPNEQFF.

In its sample, this clone was seen many times. In nucleotides, the CDR3 is TGCGCCAGCAGCTTGGCCGCAATTAGCGGGGGCAAGCAGTTCTTC. Residues: CASSLAAISGGKQFF. This chain links TRBV5-1 with TRBJ2-1, with 9 bases matching TRBD2. V shed 0 bases and J 11 bases; nucleotides not matched to a gene: 9. CDR1 is SGHRS, CDR2 YFSETQ, per germline. The CDR3 runs 15 residues.

The chain recombines TRBV28 with TRBJ1-4; possibly TRBD1 for D (5 bases). CDR3 size: 15 residues. V lost 2 bases, J lost 14 bases, and 21 bases lay in between. CDR1 is MDHEN, CDR2 SYDVKM, per germline. CDR3 protein: CASSLQSGGKSGLFF. CDR3 bases: TGTGCCAGCAGTTTACAATCGGGGGGAAAGAGTGGGCTGTTTTTT.

The chain recombines TRBV6-6 with TRBJ1-2; D is possibly TRBD1 (6 bases). The ends were cut back, 8 bases at V and 4 bases at J, with 17 bases in the middle. CDR1 and CDR2 (germline): MNHNY, SVGAGI (reference sequence). This CDR3 comprises 14 residues. CDR3 sequence: CASQSDRVVYGYTF. The CDR3 DNA reads TGTGCCAGCCAGTCGGACAGAGTAGTCTATGGCTACACCTTC.

V gene TRBV28 combines with J gene TRBJ1-5; D unresolved. The V and J ends lost 6 bases and 5 bases respectively, with 5 bases between them. This CDR3 has 11 residues. Germline V gene data show CDR1 as MDHEN and CDR2 as SYDVKM. CDR3 sequence (DNA): TGTGCCAGCAGGAGGGATCAGCCCCAGCATTTT. It yields the protein CASRRDQPQHF.

This clone was recorded a few times. The chain joins TRBV7-9 to TRBJ1-6; D ambiguous. The CDR3 loop spans 13 amino acids. V dropped 3 bases and J dropped 10 bases, with 10 bases sitting between them. Germline loops: CDR1 SEHNR, CDR2 FQNEAQ (reference sequence). This CDR3 is CASSLREGSPLHF. In DNA, the CDR3 is TGTGCCAGCAGCTTGAGGGAGGGCTCACCCCTCCACTTT.

V usage is TRBV9 and J usage is TRBJ2-7; 10 bases are a match to TRBD2. Germline values: CDR1 SGDLS, CDR2 YYNGEE. The CDR3 sequence is 16 residues long. Trimming took 0 bases from V and 2 from J; bases not matched to a gene: 5. CDR3 bases: TGTGCCAGCAGCGTAGACCCGAGCGGGAGGGCCTACGAGCAGTACTTC. It codes for CASSVDPSGRAYEQYF.

This clone was found a few times. V and J are TRBV7-2 and TRBJ1-1, with D tentatively TRBD1 (6 bases). Germline assignment: CDR1 SGHTA and CDR2 FQGNSA. This CDR3 contains 14 residues. V lost 5 bases and J lost 1, with 11 bases in between. The CDR3 region is CASSPRQANTEAFF. The CDR3 DNA reads as TGTGCCAGCAGCCCACGACAGGCGAACACTGAAGCTTTCTTT. Full variable domain (missing parts from reference TRBV7-2 and TRBJ1-1): GAGVSQSPSNKVTEKGKDVELRCDPISGHTALYWYRQSLGQGLEFLIYFQGNSAPDKSGLPSDRFSAERTGGSVSTLTIQRTQQEDSAVYLCASSPRQANTEAFFGQGTRLTVV.

The chain recombines TRBV7-2 with TRBJ1-6; 10 bases fit TRBD1. V lost 5 bases, J lost 11 bases, and 9 bases stayed unmatched. Germline V gene lookup returns CDR1 SGHTA and CDR2 FQGNSA. This CDR3 has 15 amino acids. CDR3 region: CASSLGGTGVTPLHF. Written as DNA, the CDR3 is TGTGCCAGCAGCCTAGGCGGGACAGGGGTCACACCCCTCCACTTT.

The chain has TRBV3-1 (or the pseudogene TRBV3-2) and TRBJ2-2; no firm D call. V was clipped by 0 bases and J by 6 bases, with 11 bases between them. This CDR3 comprises 15 residues. Per germline, CDR1 LGHDT and CDR2 YNNKEL (reference sequence). In DNA form, the CDR3 reads TGTGCCAGCAGCCAAGAGCGACTTCTTTCCGGGGAGCTGTTTTTT. Translated, it gives CASSQERLLSGELFF.

The V call is TRBV24-1, the J call TRBJ2-7; perhaps TRBD2 as D (7 bases). The ends were cut back, 6 bases at V and 8 bases at J, with 16 bases in the middle. The CDR3 has 13 amino acids. Germline V gives CDR1 KGHDR, CDR2 SFDVKD. The CDR3 sequence: CATSPGGREQQYF. CDR3 DNA sequence: TGTGCCACCAGTCCCGGGGGGCGGGAACAGCAGTACTTC.

The J gene is TRBJ2-7, the V gene TRBV11-3, with unresolved D. The ends were cut back, 5 bases at V and 2 bases at J, with 13 bases in the middle. CDR1 and CDR2 from the germline V gene are SGHNT and YENEEA. The CDR3 is 14 amino acids. The DNA of the CDR3 is TGTGCCAGCAGCGCAAGAGGAGCCCCCTACGAGCAGTACTTC. Its protein is CASSARGAPYEQYF.

This CDR3 is CASSKTGGVYEQYF. For the CDR3, the DNA is TGTGCCAGCAGCAAAACGGGTGGAGTTTACGAGCAGTACTTC. The gene calls are TRBV9 and TRBJ2-7, with D uncertain. CDR1 SGDLS and CDR2 YYNGEE come from the germline V gene. The CDR3 loop spans 14 amino acids. V was shortened by 4 bases and J by 4 bases, with 15 bases between the two germline ends.

V usage is TRBV4-3 and J usage is TRBJ1-2; 7 nucleotides match TRBD1. The V gene's germline CDR1 is LGHNA and CDR2 YSLEER. The trim removed 4 bases at V and 7 bases at J, leaving 12 bases unmatched. CDR3 length: 15 residues. The CDR3 nucleotides are TGCGCCAGCAGCCCAGGTGACAGGGACACTTCTGGCTACACCTTC. Protein product: CASSPGDRDTSGYTF.

The CDR3 here is CAWSTGGDTQYF. The CDR3 nucleotides read TGTGCCTGGTCCACGGGGGGAGATACGCAGTATTTT. V is TRBV30 and J is TRBJ2-3, with 7 bases identical to TRBD2. CDR3 length: 12 residues. Germline loops: CDR1 GTSNPN, CDR2 SVGIG (reference sequence). J lost 5 bases, V lost 5 bases, and 4 bases had no gene match.

The chain joins TRBV28 to TRBJ1-5; a weak D match, TRBD1 (6 bases). Trimming stripped 6 bases from V and 2 bases from J, with 17 bases between. Per the germline V gene, CDR1 is MDHEN and CDR2 is SYDVKM. The CDR3 consists of 16 residues. The CDR3 bases are TGTGCCAGCAGCACCCCCAGGGGCGGAGGCAATCAGCCCCAGCATTTT. Translating gives CASSTPRGGGNQPQHF. The full variable domain, rest sourced from reference TRBV28 and TRBJ1-5, is DVKVTQSSRYLVKRTGEKVFLECVQDMDHENMFWYRQDPGLGLRLIYFSYDVKMKEKGDIPEGYSVSREKKERFSLILESASTNQTSMYLCASSTPRGGGNQPQHFGDGTRLSIL.

The V gene is TRBV28, the J gene TRBJ1-5, with D maybe TRBD1 (5 bases). V was clipped by 3 bases and J by 5 bases, with 14 bases between them. Germline-derived CDR1 and CDR2 are MDHEN and SYDVKM. CDR3 length: 15 residues. CDR3 residues: CASSFGSWDYQPQHF. DNA for the CDR3: TGTGCCAGCAGTTTTGGATCTTGGGACTATCAGCCCCAGCATTTT.